The entry that follows covers one T cell receptor beta chain sequence. What it binds is unknown. This sample stems from a study of cytomegalovirus exposure and HLA in healthy donors. Study findings and constraints: That first-cohort TCR clusters tended to co-occur in the roughly 110 validation repertoires was found in a later analysis. According to reports, the classifier identified cytomegalovirus status with high specificity and sensitivity.

Among the roughly 120 subjects of the validation cohort, separate from the roughly 670-subject first cohort, were the donors. Generated by immunoSEQ multiplex PCR, the TCRdb table keeps only in-frame clones and is missing some. The sample has under 150,000 clones, approximately 87% seen once; the top ten hold less than 3.5%. This receptor was obtained from a man aged 18-30 years in good health and CMV-seronegative. The sequenced material came from PBMCs.

The CDR3 nucleotides read TGTGCCAGCAGCACCGGACAGGGTGTCGCTGAAGCTTTCTTT. Residues: CASSTGQGVAEAFF. The V and J genes are TRBV13 and TRBJ1-1; 8 bases are shared with TRBD1. The CDR3 spans 14 residues. Looked up from germline, CDR1 is PRHDT and CDR2 is FYEKMQ (reference sequence). The V gene end was trimmed by 5 bases and the J gene end by 6 bases; junction bases not matched to a gene: 8.